This T cell receptor beta chain was observed in a study of cytomegalovirus exposure and HLA in healthy donors. Study-level results: When the data were analyzed later, several of the most significant clusters appeared to be linked to common viral pathogens. Cytomegalovirus association was assigned to about 150 TCR beta chains. A later analysis reportedly found fewer N-insertions in an Asian-associated ancestry cluster than the roughly 680-donor mean.

PCR primers comprised 60 Vbeta and 13 Jbeta primers. Data came from immunoSEQ multiplex PCR; TCRdb stores just in-frame clones and leaves some out. This table has 90,000 to 130,000 clones, roughly 85% appearing once. Note on this clone: The target antigen is unknown.

This TCR derives from a man between 25 and 39 years old in good health and CMV-seropositive. The specimen sequenced was PBMCs.

The CDR3: CATGGPPGLAEAGDTQYF. The CDR3 DNA sequence: TGTGCCACCGGAGGCCCTCCGGGACTAGCGGAGGCGGGAGATACGCAGTATTTT. This chain connects TRBV10-3 to TRBJ2-3, with TRBD2 matching 11 bases. The V gene's germline CDR1 is ENHRY and CDR2 SYGVKD. The ends lost 10 bases at V and 5 bases at J; junction bases unmatched: 20. The CDR3 has 18 residues.